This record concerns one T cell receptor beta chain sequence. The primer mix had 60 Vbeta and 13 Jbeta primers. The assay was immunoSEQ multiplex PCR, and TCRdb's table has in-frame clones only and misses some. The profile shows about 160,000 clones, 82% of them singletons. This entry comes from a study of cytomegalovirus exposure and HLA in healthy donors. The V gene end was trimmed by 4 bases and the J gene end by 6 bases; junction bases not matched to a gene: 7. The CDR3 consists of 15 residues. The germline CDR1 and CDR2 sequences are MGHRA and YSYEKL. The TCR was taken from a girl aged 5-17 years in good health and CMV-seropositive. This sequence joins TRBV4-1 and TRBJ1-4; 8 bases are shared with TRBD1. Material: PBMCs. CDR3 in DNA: TGCGCCAGCAGCCTCCCCGGGACAGGAGATGAAAAACTGTTTTTT. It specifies CASSLPGTGDEKLFF.